This T cell receptor beta chain was sequenced during a study of T-cell reconstitution after alpha-beta-depleted transplantation in children. V was pared by 5 bases and J by 5 bases, with 10 bases between. Germline V gene data show CDR1 as SGHTA and CDR2 as FQGNSA. This CDR3 has 13 residues. At least ten counts were recorded for this clonotype. Its antigen is unidentified. The study's findings and limits: Newly generated T cells supplied most T-cell counts and diversity one year post-transplant. Alpha-beta T cells about two months after transplant reportedly derived from several hundred expanded graft clones. In some patients, recipient T cells and intrathymic progenitors surviving conditioning explained high day-60 diversity.

The authors prepared the TCRbeta library with unique molecular identifiers. One entry per CDR3 protein results from TCRdb running MiXCR on the PCR reads. This sample yields under 75,000 distinct CDR3 sequences, of which roughly a tenth are seen a single time; roughly 13% belongs to the top ten. The chain uses TRBV7-2 and TRBJ2-1, with unresolved D. The sequence was obtained from a boy aged 5-17 years with acute myeloid leukemia, due to receive a stem cell transplant. Sequenced here: PBMCs, sampled before TCRalphabeta/CD19-depleted stem cell transplant. The CDR3 loop reads CASSPRNHNEQFF. DNA for the CDR3: TGTGCCAGCAGCCCGAGAAATCACAATGAGCAGTTCTTC. Variable domain in full (rest from reference TRBV7-2 and TRBJ2-1): GAGVSQSPSNKVTEKGKDVELRCDPISGHTALYWYRQSLGQGLEFLIYFQGNSAPDKSGLPSDRFSAERTGGSVSTLTIQRTQQEDSAVYLCASSPRNHNEQFFGPGTRLTVL.